Here is one T cell receptor (beta chain) with its context. Antigen specificity is unknown. Unrecorded immune exposure was likely among donors, who were nominally healthy when sampled. This record comes from a study of cytomegalovirus exposure and HLA in healthy donors. Study-wide context: In terms of ancestry, the Caucasian-associated cluster contained 81% of the approximately 400 genotyped donors.

The germline V gene encodes CDR1 LGHNA and CDR2 YSLEER. The CDR3 is made up of 15 amino acids. With 6 bases removed from V and 0 bases from J, the gap between germline ends came to 12 bases. Notes on the study in general: In a later analysis, compared with equally common non-associated chains, HLA-associated beta chains were more expanded. For most TCR beta V segments, an earlier analysis put the productive rate at about 90% or about 30% of the time.

The PCR employed 60 Vbeta primers together with 13 Jbeta primers. The assay was immunoSEQ multiplex PCR, and TCRdb's table has in-frame clones only and misses some. In total, the table holds 200,000 to 250,000 clones. V and J are TRBV4-3 and TRBJ1-3; no definite D call. Sequencing was carried out using PBMCs. The source is a woman under 40 in good health and CMV-seropositive. In nucleotides, the CDR3 is TGCGCCAGCAGGGAGGTCGGAAGCTCTGGAAACACCATATATTTT. This codes for CASREVGSSGNTIYF.